This entry is about one TCR delta chain. The antigen remains unidentified. RNA was extracted from the cells and then reverse transcribed. CDR3 amplicons came from multiplex PCR with pooled V-gene forward and constant-region reverse primers. TCRdb reran clone calling via CATT on the multiplex PCR reads. The data show under 85,000 delta-chain clones, around 35% seen once. This specimen belongs to a study of Vδ1+ human thymocytes. Whole-study results and caveats: Thymic TRG and TRD repertoires appeared highly polyclonal, with Gaussian CDR3 length distributions. About 20% of thymic delta-chain sequences were Vdelta2, with few Vdelta3, unlike blood Vdelta1+ controls.

Germline CDR1 and CDR2: TSWWSYY and QGS. The CDR3 runs to 18 residues. The V end was cut by 4 bases, the J end by 6 bases, with 27 bases between. This receptor was identified in a boy under three years old who had congenital heart surgery. The genes are TRDV1 and TRDJ1, with D uncertain. Sequences were obtained from Vdelta1+ gamma-delta thymocytes from the thymus. As to subset: FACS-sorted CD3+ TCRalphabeta- TCRVdelta1+ TCRVdelta2- thymocytes. Here the CDR3 DNA reads TGTGCTCTTGGGGTCCCACTACAATTCGGTCGAGGCAGGCATAAACTCATCTTT. Its protein product is CALGVPLQFGRGRHKLIF.